This is a list of T cell receptor beta chains from one sample in a study of cytomegalovirus exposure and HLA in healthy donors. Sequenced by immunoSEQ multiplex PCR; TCRdb stores in-frame clones only, minus some. Here the sample spans 250,000 to 350,000 clones, roughly 88% being singletons. The sequencing input was PBMCs. Every receptor here comes from a man aged 35 to 55 in good health and CMV-seropositive. Both conserved end residues are part of each CDR3. D genes are given only for firm matches. Size is omitted from some rows. Given values are once, few, many or a class for expanded clones.

TRBD2 NA TRBJ2-1 TRBV7-8 CASSFGLAAYNEQFF TGTGCCAGCAGCTTTGGACTAGCGGCTTACAATGAGCAGTTCTTC
TRBD2 NA TRBJ2-2 TRBV25-1 CASRLAGTGELFF TGTGCCAGCAGACTAGCGGGCACCGGGGAGCTGTTTTTT
TRBD1 NA TRBJ1-1 TRBV10-3 CAISESTGTGQNTEAFF TGTGCCATCAGTGAGTCCACAGGGACAGGACAGAACACTGAAGCTTTCTTT
TRBD2 NA TRBJ2-1 TRBV29-1 CSVGGERDLSYNEQFF TGCAGCGTGGGGGGGGAGAGGGATCTGTCCTACAATGAGCAGTTCTTC
NA NA TRBJ1-2 TRBV4-2 CASSQVPGDGYTF TGTGCCAGCAGCCAAGTTCCAGGGGATGGCTACACCTTC
NA few TRBJ2-3 TRBV4-1 CASRTAGGTDTQYF TGCGCCAGCAGGACAGCGGGCGGCACAGATACGCAGTATTTT
NA few TRBJ2-2 TRBV4-1 CASSQGRRATGELFF TGCGCCAGCAGCCAGGGGAGGAGGGCCACCGGGGAGCTGTTTTTT
TRBD1 NA TRBJ1-2 TRBV4-3 CASSPETGRVYGYTF TGCGCCAGCAGCCCAGAGACAGGGCGGGTCTATGGCTACACCTTC
TRBD2 NA TRBJ2-1 TRBV28 CASSPLAGGRNEQFF TGTGCCAGCAGCCCTCTAGCGGGAGGGCGCAATGAGCAGTTCTTC
NA NA TRBJ1-2 TRBV2 CASSEWGGYGYTF TGTGCCAGCAGTGAATGGGGGGGCTATGGCTACACCTTC
NA NA TRBJ1-1 TRBV4-2 CASSQADRSNTEAFF TGTGCCAGCAGCCAAGCTGACAGGTCGAACACTGAAGCTTTCTTT
NA NA TRBJ2-5 TRBV7-8 CASSLIGSKRGMETQYF TGTGCCAGCAGCTTAATTGGTTCGAAGAGGGGGATGGAGACCCAGTACTTC
NA NA TRBJ2-2 TRBV9 CASSVVSGTGELFF TGTGCCAGCAGCGTAGTCTCGGGCACCGGGGAGCTGTTTTTT
NA few TRBJ1-1 TRBV7-9 CASSLEALQGRLPNTEAFF TGTGCCAGCAGCTTAGAGGCCCTGCAGGGCCGCCTACCGAACACTGAAGCTTTCTTT
NA NA TRBJ1-5 TRBV6-5 CVVGGEGQPQHF TGTGTTGTGGGGGGGGAGGGTCAGCCCCAGCATTTT
NA NA TRBJ1-5 TRBV11-2 CASSLEGGPQPQHF TGTGCCAGCAGCTTAGAGGGGGGACCTCAGCCCCAGCATTTT
TRBD1 NA TRBJ1-4 TRBV4-1 CASSQPGQGGPEKLFF TGCGCCAGCAGCCAACCCGGACAGGGGGGGCCTGAAAAACTGTTTTTT
NA NA TRBJ2-2 TRBV9 CASSSGLIDTGELFF TGTGCCAGCAGCTCCGGACTCATAGACACCGGGGAGCTGTTTTTT
NA NA TRBJ1-5 TRBV5-6 CASSLTGGAIVQPQHF TGTGCCAGCAGCTTAACCGGGGGGGCAATCGTTCAGCCCCAGCATTTT
NA NA TRBJ1-5 TRBV4-3 CASSQGHRTNQPQHF TGCGCCAGCAGCCAAGGGCACAGGACGAATCAGCCCCAGCATTTT
NA NA TRBJ2-3 TRBV28 CASSFVLAELRTDTQYF TGTGCCAGCAGTTTCGTACTAGCAGAATTACGAACAGATACGCAGTATTTT
TRBD1 once TRBJ2-7 TRBV7-6 CASSSRQGVQYEQYF TGTGCCAGCAGCTCCAGACAGGGGGTCCAATACGAGCAGTACTTC
TRBD2 NA TRBJ2-1 TRBV7-8 CASSLGAGGPAGNEQFF TGTGCCAGCAGCTTAGGTGCGGGAGGGCCTGCAGGGAATGAGCAGTTCTTC
TRBD1 once TRBJ1-1 TRBV18 CASSSGQEPEAFF TGTGCCAGCTCATCGGGACAGGAACCTGAAGCTTTCTTT
NA NA TRBJ1-5 TRBV27 CASSLAQYSNQPQHF TGTGCCAGCAGTTTAGCACAGTATAGCAATCAGCCCCAGCATTTT
NA NA TRBJ2-3 TRBV21-1 CASSKVGTESDTQYF TGTGCCAGCAGCAAAGTGGGGACAGAGTCTGATACGCAGTATTTT
NA NA TRBJ2-5 TRBV6-6 CASSGPQETQYF TGTGCCAGCAGTGGCCCCCAAGAGACCCAGTACTTC
TRBD1 NA TRBJ2-2 TRBV5-1 CASRSGTENTGELFF TGCGCCAGCAGGTCCGGGACAGAGAACACCGGGGAGCTGTTTTTT
TRBD1 once TRBJ1-2 TRBV6-5 CASSASTGGGYGYTF TGTGCCAGCAGTGCGTCGACAGGGGGCGGTTACGGCTACACCTTC
TRBD2 few TRBJ2-7 TRBV7-2 CASSGDAGGPCEQYF TGTGCCAGCAGCGGGGATGCGGGAGGGCCCTGCGAGCAGTACTTC
TRBD1 NA TRBJ1-5 TRBV10-2 CASKQTGGSQPQHF TGCGCCAGCAAACAAACAGGGGGCTCTCAGCCCCAGCATTTT
TRBD1 NA TRBJ2-3 TRBV7-9 CASSRQGDTQYF TGTGCCAGCAGCCGACAGGGAGATACGCAGTATTTT
TRBD1 NA TRBJ1-2 TRBV15 CATSREPGTGGKDGYTF TGTGCCACCAGCAGAGAACCTGGGACAGGGGGCAAGGATGGCTACACCTTC
TRBD1 NA TRBJ1-2 TRBV15 CATSRERDRLYGYTF TGTGCCACCAGCAGAGAACGGGACAGGTTGTATGGCTACACCTTC
TRBD1 NA TRBJ1-2 TRBV2 CASSEDRGTRYGYTF TGTGCCAGCAGTGAAGACAGGGGGACCCGCTATGGCTACACCTTC
NA NA TRBJ1-1 TRBV9 CASSAKQGPGGEAFF TGTGCCAGCAGCGCGAAACAGGGACCTGGGGGTGAAGCTTTCTTT
TRBD2 NA TRBJ2-5 TRBV10-3 CAISASGTGETQYF TGTGCCATCAGTGCTAGCGGGACGGGGGAGACCCAGTACTTC
NA NA TRBJ2-1 TRBV7-3 CASSLTAANEQFF TGTGCCAGCAGCTTAACGGCAGCGAATGAGCAGTTCTTC
TRBD1 NA TRBJ1-2 TRBV27 CASSPRTGSNYGYTF TGTGCCAGCAGTCCCCGGACAGGGAGTAACTATGGCTACACCTTC
TRBD1 NA TRBJ1-2 TRBV29-1 CSVLGTGIHGYTF TGCAGCGTTCTCGGGACAGGGATCCATGGCTACACCTTC
NA NA TRBJ2-3 TRBV27 CASSFSDTQYF TGTGCCAGCAGTTTCTCAGATACGCAGTATTTT
NA NA TRBJ2-1 TRBV21-1 CASSKGRAGTPNEQFF TGTGCCAGCAGCAAAGGCCGGGCAGGGACTCCGAATGAGCAGTTCTTC
NA NA TRBJ1-4 TRBV15 CATSRDLGGQRGEKLFF TGTGCCACCAGCAGAGATCTCGGGGGGCAAAGGGGTGAAAAACTGTTTTTT
NA NA TRBJ2-1 TRBV20-1 CSASVAEEQFF TGCAGTGCTAGCGTGGCGGAGGAGCAGTTCTTC
TRBD1 NA TRBJ2-3 TRBV29-1 CSVKDRGSSTDTQYF TGCAGCGTTAAGGACAGGGGGTCTAGCACAGATACGCAGTATTTT
NA NA TRBJ1-2 TRBV9 CASSQDTALGYGYTF TGTGCCAGCAGCCAAGACACCGCCTTGGGCTATGGCTACACCTTC
TRBD1 NA TRBJ1-2 TRBV5-1 CASSPTGGSLGYTF TGCGCCAGCAGCCCGACAGGGGGCTCGCTTGGCTACACCTTC
TRBD2 NA TRBJ2-5 TRBV7-9 CASSLLPGGSGRETQYF TGTGCCAGCAGCCTGCTCCCTGGCGGGAGCGGGCGGGAGACCCAGTACTTC
TRBD2 NA TRBJ2-1 TRBV7-9 CASSLYEREGRLSYNEQFF TGTGCCAGCAGCTTATATGAGCGGGAGGGCCGTTTGTCCTACAATGAGCAGTTCTTC
TRBD2 NA TRBJ2-7 TRBV14 CASAPLGRGLTYEQYF TGTGCCAGCGCTCCCTTGGGGAGGGGTTTAACCTACGAGCAGTACTTC
NA NA TRBJ2-3 TRBV19 CASSTRRSADTQYF TGTGCCAGTAGTACCAGGAGGTCCGCGGATACGCAGTATTTT
TRBD1 once TRBJ1-2 TRBV5-4 CASSIQGTHYGYTF TGTGCCAGCAGCATACAGGGGACCCACTATGGCTACACCTTC
NA NA TRBJ1-5 TRBV28 CASTPRGSRQPQHF TGTGCCAGCACCCCGCGTGGGAGTCGTCAGCCCCAGCATTTT
TRBD2 once TRBJ2-2 TRBV6-5 CASTRLAGRTGELFF TGTGCCAGCACCCGACTAGCGGGGCGAACCGGGGAGCTGTTTTTT
TRBD2 NA TRBJ2-4 TRBV5-4 CASSLGGRVRAKNIQYF TGTGCCAGCAGCTTGGGCGGGAGGGTGAGGGCCAAAAACATTCAGTACTTC